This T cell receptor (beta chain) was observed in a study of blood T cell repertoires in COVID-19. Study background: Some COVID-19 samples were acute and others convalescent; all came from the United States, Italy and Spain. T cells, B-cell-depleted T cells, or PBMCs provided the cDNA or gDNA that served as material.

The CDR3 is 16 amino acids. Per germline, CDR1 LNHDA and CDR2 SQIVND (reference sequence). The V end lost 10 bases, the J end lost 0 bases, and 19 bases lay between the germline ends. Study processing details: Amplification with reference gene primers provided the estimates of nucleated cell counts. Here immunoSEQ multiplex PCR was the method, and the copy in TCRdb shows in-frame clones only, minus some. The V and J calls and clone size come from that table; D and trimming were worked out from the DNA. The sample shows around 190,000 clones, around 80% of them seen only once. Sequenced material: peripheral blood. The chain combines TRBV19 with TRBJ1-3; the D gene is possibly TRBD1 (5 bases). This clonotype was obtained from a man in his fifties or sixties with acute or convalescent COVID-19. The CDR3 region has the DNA TGTGCCACAAAAGACAGAGGCAACCCCTCTGGAAACACCATATATTTT. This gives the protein CATKDRGNPSGNTIYF.